Many counts were recorded for the clone carrying this T cell receptor (beta chain). Antigen unknown. Germline V lookup: CDR1 SQVTM, CDR2 ANQGSEA. This CDR3 spans 15 amino acids. With 0 bases clipped from V and 3 bases from J, the junction kept 8 bases outside the gene matches. This specimen belongs to a study of regulatory T cells in long-lasting Graves disease. Overall study findings and caveats: Persistent cases favored TRBV28, TRBJ1-2 and TRBJ2-5. Not thyroid tissue but only peripheral blood was studied. The study found persistent patients shared more public clonotypes (roughly 3,000) than new patients (just over 950).

The TCR beta library used iRepertoire HTBI primers with Arm-PCR amplification of CDR3. TCRdb re-called the multiplex PCR reads with MiXCR, one entry per CDR3 protein. The sample includes 350,000 to 450,000 distinct CDR3 sequences, roughly a fifth of them seen just once. Described time point: persistent/refractory GD, antithyroid drugs over 5 years with positive TRAb. Scientists built the TCR library using RNA that was extracted from PBMCs. The rearrangement joins TRBV29-1 to TRBJ2-7, with 7 bases matching TRBD2. Sequenced material: peripheral blood mononuclear cells (PBMCs), taken when the disease was refractory, from a patient treated with antithyroid drugs. This sequence originates from a female donor with Graves disease. The CDR3 is CSVEETSAGSYEQYF. The CDR3 DNA is TGCAGCGTTGAAGAAACTAGCGCAGGCAGCTACGAGCAGTACTTC.